The 24 T cell receptor beta chains below come from one sample, sequenced in a study of cytotoxic CD8 clonotypes in ibrutinib-treated CLL. Data came from immunoSEQ multiplex PCR; TCRdb stores just in-frame clones and leaves some out. Among approximately 320,000 clones listed, around 66% were seen once. Specimen: PBMCs, collected after 36 months of ibrutinib treatment. The origin of the receptors is a human donor with chronic lymphocytic leukemia.

This chain joins TRBV5-1 and TRBJ2-7; 8 bases line up with TRBD1. With V trimmed by 4 bases and J by 6 bases, 12 bases remained unmatched. CDR1 and CDR2 (germline): SGHRS, YFSETQ. CDR3 length: 15 amino acids. This CDR3 is CASSQGSTGGAEQYF. The CDR3 nucleotides read TGCGCCAGCAGCCAGGGGAGTACAGGGGGAGCCGAGCAGTACTTC.

This clone turned up a few times. The chain uses TRBV7-3 and TRBJ2-1; TRBD1 matches 8 bases. V dropped 5 bases and J dropped 9; count of bases not matched to a gene: 6. Germline V gene sequence: CDR1 SGHTA, CDR2 FQGTGA. CDR3 length: 13 residues. In DNA form, the CDR3 reads TGTGCCAGCAGCCTTCAGGGGGCGAGTGAGCAGTTCTTC. As protein: CASSLQGASEQFF. The variable domain in full, with the rest retrieved from reference TRBV7-3 and TRBJ2-1, is GAGVSQTPSNKVTEKGKYVELRCDPISGHTALYWYRQSLGQGPEFLIYFQGTGAADDSGLPNDRFFAVRPEGSVSTLKIQRTERGDSAVYLCASSLQGASEQFFGPGTRLTVL.

The chain recombines TRBV4-1 with TRBJ2-7; D assignment may be TRBD1 or TRBD2 (5 bases each). Germline lookup yields CDR1 MGHRA and CDR2 YSYEKL. The CDR3 is made up of 14 amino acids. With 5 bases removed from V and 0 bases from J, the gap between germline ends came to 11 bases. The CDR3 region has the DNA TGCGCCAGCAGCTCGGGACCGATCTCCTACGAGCAGTACTTC. Translating gives CASSSGPISYEQYF.

This clone was counted a few times. The chain links TRBV7-3 to TRBJ2-1; 8 bases align to TRBD1. The germline gives CDR1 SGHTA, CDR2 FQGTGA. V shed 2 bases and J 7 bases; nucleotides not matched to a gene: 7. The CDR3 spans 15 residues. CDR3 bases: TGTGCCAGCAGCTTATCACAGGGGGTGGGGAATGAGCAGTTCTTC. Its protein is CASSLSQGVGNEQFF.

This chain joins TRBV19 and TRBJ2-3; D possibly corresponds to TRBD1 (7 bases). The CDR3 spans 15 residues. Looked up from germline, CDR1 is LNHDA and CDR2 is SQIVND (reference sequence). The germline V and J ends were trimmed by 3 bases and 5 bases, with 15 bases remaining between them. CDR3 sequence (DNA): TGTGCCAGTAGTATGAGGAGGGGGCAAGGAGATACGCAGTATTTT. This translates into CASSMRRGQGDTQYF.

This clone was seen a handful of times. This chain uses TRBV9 with TRBJ2-1, with 7 bases matching TRBD2. The J segment lost 9 bases and the V segment lost 4 bases, leaving 7 bases of the junction unmatched. The CDR3 has 13 residues. CDR1 and CDR2 (germline): SGDLS, YYNGEE. The CDR3 reads CASSFRLATEQFF. The CDR3 DNA reads TGTGCCAGCAGCTTCCGACTAGCCACTGAGCAGTTCTTC.

The V call is TRBV4-3, the J call TRBJ2-7, with unresolved D. CDR3 length equals 14 residues. V was clipped by 1 base and J by 6 bases, with 13 bases between them. Germline CDR1 and CDR2: LGHNA and YSLEER. The CDR3 reads CASSQGVGFAEQYF. The CDR3 DNA reads TGCGCCAGCAGCCAAGGGGTGGGGTTCGCCGAGCAGTACTTC.

This clone was counted a few times. V gene TRBV13 combines with J gene TRBJ2-6, with TRBD1 matching over 7 bases. The CDR3 is 20 amino acids. Trimming at V came to 5 bases and at J to 0 bases, leaving 16 bases not matched to a gene. The germline V gene has CDR1 PRHDT and CDR2 FYEKMQ (reference sequence). The CDR3 here is CASSTSPTGQLLSGANVLTF. CDR3 in DNA: TGTGCCAGCAGCACAAGTCCCACGGGACAGCTCCTCTCTGGGGCCAACGTCCTGACTTTC.

The sample holds many counts of this clone. The chain has TRBV4-1 and TRBJ2-2; D is perhaps TRBD1 (7 bases). CDR1 is MGHRA, CDR2 YSYEKL, per germline. The CDR3 runs 15 residues. Trimming pared 2 bases from V and 4 bases from J, leaving 11 bases between. The CDR3 sequence is CASSQSQGGTGELFF. The CDR3 bases are TGCGCCAGCAGCCAATCCCAGGGGGGCACCGGGGAGCTGTTTTTT.

This chain links TRBV28 with TRBJ2-1; D possibly corresponds to TRBD1 (6 bases). The germline gives CDR1 MDHEN, CDR2 SYDVKM. The CDR3 totals 17 residues. V lost 5 bases to trimming and J lost 1 base, with 18 bases between them. CDR3 region: CASSGGWTERSYNEQFF. The CDR3, as DNA: TGTGCCAGCAGTGGGGGCTGGACAGAGAGATCCTACAATGAGCAGTTCTTC.

The genes are TRBV9 and TRBJ2-1; TRBD2 matches at 10 bases. The germline V gene encodes CDR1 SGDLS and CDR2 YYNGEE. Germline trimming cut 2 bases from V and 9 bases from J; bases unmatched to any gene: 8. CDR3 length: 15 amino acids. CDR3 sequence: CASSVGLAGGFEQFF. The CDR3 region has the DNA TGTGCCAGCAGCGTTGGATTAGCGGGAGGTTTTGAGCAGTTCTTC.

The chain couples TRBV27 to TRBJ2-3; tentative D call: TRBD1 (7 bases). V was pared by 6 bases and J by 1 base, with 14 bases between. Germline V CDR1 and CDR2: MNHEY, SMNVEV (reference sequence). The CDR3 length is 15 residues. The CDR3: CASSRTGEGTDTQYF. CDR3 nucleotides: TGTGCCAGCAGCCGTACAGGGGAGGGCACAGATACGCAGTATTTT.

J is TRBJ2-3 and V is TRBV6-5; 9 bases fit TRBD2. The V segment lost 10 bases and the J segment 4 bases; nucleotides outside the gene matches: 9. CDR1 MNHEY and CDR2 SVGAGI come from the germline V gene. The CDR3 totals 14 residues. The CDR3 DNA reads TGTGCCACTACGGGCGGGGGGGCGGCAGATACGCAGTATTTT. It codes for CATTGGGAADTQYF.

The V gene is TRBV19, the J gene TRBJ2-3; 10 nucleotides line up with TRBD2. CDR1 LNHDA and CDR2 SQIVND come from the germline V gene (reference sequence). The V gene end was trimmed by 6 bases and the J gene end by 9 bases; junction bases not matched to a gene: 6. The CDR3 is made up of 13 amino acids. Written as DNA, the CDR3 is TGTGCCAGTAGGAAGACTAGCGGGCGGACGCAGTATTTT. Translating it yields CASRKTSGRTQYF.

This clone was observed a few times. The rearrangement joins TRBV4-1 to TRBJ2-7, with 10 positions matching TRBD1. CDR3 size: 15 residues. Germline CDR1 reads MGHRA; CDR2 reads YSYEKL. V lost 6 bases and J lost 2; bases outside the gene matches: 7. The CDR3 bases are TGCGCCAGCAGATCGTCCGGACAGGGGGCCTACGAGCAGTACTTC. This codes for CASRSSGQGAYEQYF.

The chain uses TRBV2 and TRBJ2-7; D perhaps matches TRBD2 (5 bases). CDR1 SNHLY and CDR2 FYNNEI come from the germline V gene. Trimming cost V 7 bases and J 2 bases, with 12 bases left between them. There are 13 residues in the CDR3. CDR3 amino acids: CASTRDLTYEQYF. The CDR3 DNA reads as TGTGCCAGCACGAGGGATCTTACCTACGAGCAGTACTTC.

V is TRBV4-3 and J is TRBJ1-1, with TRBD1 matching over 9 bases. The CDR3 consists of 15 residues. CDR1 is LGHNA, CDR2 YSLEER, per germline. V dropped 1 base and J dropped 5; count of bases not matched to a gene: 5. The CDR3 DNA is TGCGCCAGCAGCCAAGGGGACAGGGTGGGAACTGAAGCTTTCTTT. Residues: CASSQGDRVGTEAFF.

V is TRBV11-3 and J is TRBJ2-1; D uncertain. With 0 bases removed from V and 0 bases from J, the gap between germline ends came to 15 bases. Germline CDR1 SGHNT, CDR2 YENEEA. The CDR3 consists of 18 residues. The CDR3 DNA reads TGTGCCAGCAGCTTAGAGTCGGGTGCGAAAAGCTCCTACAATGAGCAGTTCTTC. Residues: CASSLESGAKSSYNEQFF.

As to this clone: No DNA is shown, since the ends of the CDR3 on it are uncertain; the CDR3 is the one TCRdb lists. The rearrangement uses TRBV28 and TRBJ2-7. The germline CDR1 and CDR2 sequences are MDHEN and SYDVKM. Inclusive of both ends, the CDR3 amounts to 15 amino acids. The CDR3 protein is CASSFLAGTHYEQYF.

This chain joins TRBV28 and TRBJ2-5; a weak D match, TRBD2 (6 bases). The germline CDR1 and CDR2 sequences are MDHEN and SYDVKM. The CDR3 spans 17 residues. V shed 6 bases and J shed 5 bases, with 25 bases lying between them. The CDR3 DNA follows: TGTGCCAGCAGACCTCTGCGACTAGGAGTGGGTTTCGAGACCCAGTACTTC. It specifies CASRPLRLGVGFETQYF.

This clone was detected only a few times. This chain uses TRBV7-3 with TRBJ2-2, with 7 bases lining up with TRBD1. V lost 5 bases to trimming and J lost 4 bases; unmatched junction nucleotides: 7. Germline assignment: CDR1 SGHTA and CDR2 FQGTGA. The CDR3 spans 15 residues. In DNA form, the CDR3 reads TGTGCCAGCAGCGCCATGACAGGGAGCACCGGGGAGCTGTTTTTT. Translation: CASSAMTGSTGELFF.

The CDR3, as DNA: TGTGCCAGCAGCGTAGGCACCTCGAACACCGGGGAGCTGTTTTTT. It encodes CASSVGTSNTGELFF. This chain connects TRBV9 to TRBJ2-2; D call uncertain. Trimming cost V 0 bases and J 0 bases, with 6 bases left between them. Germline V gene sequence: CDR1 SGDLS, CDR2 YYNGEE. This CDR3 comprises 15 residues.

Only a few counts were recorded for this clone. The CDR3 bases are TGTGCCACCGCCTCCGGACAGGCCTATCAGCCCCAGCATTTT. Translation: CATASGQAYQPQHF. The gene calls are TRBV7-2 and TRBJ1-5, with 7 bases fitting TRBD1. CDR1 SGHTA and CDR2 FQGNSA come from the germline V gene. The junction had 11 bases not matched to a gene; V was cut back by 10 bases and J by 5 bases. The CDR3 length is 14 residues.

This clone was seen only a few times. The chain recombines TRBV19 with TRBJ2-7; TRBD1 or TRBD2 may be the D gene (5 bases each). V was clipped by 3 bases and J by 5 bases, with 11 bases between them. Germline values: CDR1 LNHDA, CDR2 SQIVND (reference sequence). This CDR3 region has 13 residues. CDR3 region: CASSIGVGDEQYF. CDR3 DNA: TGTGCCAGTAGTATCGGGGTGGGGGACGAGCAGTACTTC.